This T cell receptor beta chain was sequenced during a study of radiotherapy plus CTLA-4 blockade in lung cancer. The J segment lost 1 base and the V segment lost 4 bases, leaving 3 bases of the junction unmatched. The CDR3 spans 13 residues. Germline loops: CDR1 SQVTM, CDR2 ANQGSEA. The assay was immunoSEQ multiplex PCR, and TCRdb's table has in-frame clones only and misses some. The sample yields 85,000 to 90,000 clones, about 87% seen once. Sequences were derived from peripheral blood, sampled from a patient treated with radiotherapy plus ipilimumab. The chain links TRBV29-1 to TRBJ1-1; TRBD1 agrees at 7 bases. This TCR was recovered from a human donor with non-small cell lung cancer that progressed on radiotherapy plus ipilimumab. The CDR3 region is CSVGGQPNTEAFF. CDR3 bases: TGCAGCGTTGGGGGACAGCCGAACACTGAAGCTTTCTTT.